Following are 6 T cell receptor beta chains from one sample sequenced in a study of T cells after yellow fever vaccination. TCRdb used MiXCR to reprocess the 5' RACE reads, holding one entry per CDR3 protein. The top ten hold 15% of the sample, which has about 400,000 distinct CDR3 sequences, 6% to 8% seen once. The specimen comprised PBMCs, sampled 5 days after the yellow fever booster vaccination. The source is a young man who received the YFV17D yellow fever vaccine.

This clonotype has just a few counts. The gene calls are TRBV20-1 and TRBJ2-7; the match to TRBD2 covers 10 bases. Germline V gives CDR1 DFQATT, CDR2 SNEGSKA (reference sequence). The CDR3 covers 14 residues. With V trimmed by 6 bases and J by 6 bases, 11 bases remained unmatched. The CDR3 nucleotides read TGCAGTGCCTCTCCGGGACTAGCGTATGCCGAGCAGTACTTC. This encodes CSASPGLAYAEQYF.

In its sample, this clonotype was seen a few times. The gene calls are TRBV5-6 and TRBJ2-3; 16 bases agree with TRBD2. This CDR3 spans 20 amino acids. CDR1 and CDR2 (germline): SGHDT, YYEEEE. V shed 2 bases, J shed 2 bases, and the junction held 11 bases outside the gene matches. The chain's CDR3 is CASSFTGLAGGPSYTDTQYF. DNA of the CDR3: TGTGCCAGCAGCTTTACGGGACTAGCGGGAGGGCCCTCGTACACAGATACGCAGTATTTT. The full variable domain, with the rest looked up from reference TRBV5-6 and TRBJ2-3, is DAGVTQSPTHLIKTRGQQVTLRCSPKSGHDTVSWYQQALGQGPQFIFQYYEEEERQRGNFPDRFSGHQFPNYSSELNVNALLLGDSALYLCASSFTGLAGGPSYTDTQYFGPGTRLTVL.

This clonotype was seen a few times. This rearrangement joins TRBV28 to TRBJ1-2; D not certain. The CDR3 loop spans 13 amino acids. Germline V lookup: CDR1 MDHEN, CDR2 SYDVKM. V lost 2 bases and J 8 bases, leaving 12 bases between the germline ends. CDR3 nucleotides: TGTGCCAGCAGTTTAGATCCCGGGATCGGCTACACCTTC. Translating it yields CASSLDPGIGYTF.

Only a few counts were recorded for this clonotype. CDR3 residues: CASSMSGQAISTYEQYF. The CDR3 region has the DNA TGCGCCAGCAGCATGTCGGGACAGGCAATATCTACCTACGAGCAGTACTTC. The chain joins TRBV5-1 to TRBJ2-7, with 8 bases that match TRBD1. The V gene end was trimmed by 4 bases and the J gene end by 2 bases; junction bases not matched to a gene: 14. Germline CDR1 reads SGHRS; CDR2 reads YFSETQ. The CDR3 totals 17 residues.

This clonotype was found many times. The chain uses TRBV3-1 and TRBJ2-4, with D possibly matching TRBD2 (5 bases). Germline loops: CDR1 LGHDT, CDR2 YNNKEL (reference sequence). CDR3 length equals 15 residues. V was shortened by 4 bases and J by 0 bases, with 10 bases between the two germline ends. For the CDR3, the DNA is TGTGCCAGCAGCCGGGGAGCAATAGCCAAAAACATTCAGTACTTC. Amino acids: CASSRGAIAKNIQYF.

This clonotype was counted at least ten times. The chain combines TRBV6-2 or TRBV6-3 with TRBJ1-2; D call uncertain. This CDR3 contains 12 residues. The V end was cut by 2 bases, the J end by 8 bases, with 9 bases between. Looked up from germline, CDR1 is MNHEY and CDR2 is SVGEGT. The chain's CDR3 is CASSYVQKGYTF. The CDR3 nucleotides are TGTGCCAGCAGTTACGTCCAAAAGGGCTACACCTTC.